These 5 T cell receptor beta chains came from one sample sequenced in a study of shared clonotypes between healthy human individuals. Measured with immunoSEQ multiplex PCR; TCRdb has only the in-frame clones, and not every one. The sample contains 2 million to 2.5 million clones, approximately 94% of which appear only once. Material: naive CD4+ T cells sorted from blood. Subset noted: CD45RA+ positively selected. These receptors were taken from a young man in good health.

V gene TRBV11-2 combines with J gene TRBJ2-7, with D perhaps TRBD1 or TRBD2 (5 bases each). The CDR3 consists of 17 residues. The V and J ends lost 5 bases and 0 bases respectively, with 20 bases between them. Per germline, CDR1 SGHAT and CDR2 FQNNGV. The CDR3 protein is CASSPLGKGTDSYEQYF. CDR3 nucleotide sequence: TGTGCCAGCAGCCCGCTTGGGAAGGGGACGGACTCCTACGAGCAGTACTTC.

As regards this clone: The sample has other DNA sequences that encode this CDR3 too. The rearrangement joins TRBV11-2 to TRBJ1-4; D gene ambiguous. With 3 bases removed from V and 5 bases from J, the gap between germline ends came to 7 bases. The germline V gene has CDR1 SGHAT and CDR2 FQNNGV. The CDR3 is 13 amino acids. CDR3: CASSFSGNEKLFF. The CDR3 DNA sequence: TGTGCCAGCAGCTTCAGTGGGAATGAAAAACTGTTTTTT.

The V and J genes are TRBV28 and TRBJ1-6; 10 nucleotides align to TRBD1. V lost 5 bases, J lost 9 bases, and 7 bases stayed unmatched. The CDR3 is 15 amino acids. CDR1 is MDHEN, CDR2 SYDVKM, per germline. CDR3 loop: CASSPRDRGFSPLHF. For the CDR3, the DNA is TGTGCCAGCAGTCCCAGGGACAGGGGTTTTTCACCCCTCCACTTT.

This chain's CDR3 is CASSTGPTSGNTIYF. The CDR3 nucleotides are TGTGCCAGCAGCACTGGACCGACCTCTGGAAACACCATATATTTT. The chain links TRBV7-2 to TRBJ1-3; D not resolved. The CDR3 consists of 15 residues. Germline assignment: CDR1 SGHTA and CDR2 FQGNSA. Trimming cost V 5 bases and J 0 bases, with 11 bases left between them.

This clone came up once. The chain combines TRBV19 with TRBJ1-1; unclear D gene. The V end lost 1 base, the J end lost 1 base, and 10 bases lay between the germline ends. Germline CDR1 LNHDA, CDR2 SQIVND (reference sequence). The CDR3 sequence is 15 residues long. The CDR3 loop reads CASSIGLNWNTEAFF. Here the CDR3 DNA reads TGTGCCAGTAGTATAGGGCTAAATTGGAACACTGAAGCTTTCTTT. Variable domain in full (rest from reference TRBV19 and TRBJ1-1): DGGITQSPKYLFRKEGQNVTLSCEQNLNHDAMYWYRQDPGQGLRLIYYSQIVNDFQKGDIAEGYSVSREKKESFPLTVTSAQKNPTAFYLCASSIGLNWNTEAFFGQGTRLTVV.